Listed below are T cell receptor beta chains from one sample, sequenced in a study of PD-L1 blockade in urothelial cancer. Sequenced by immunoSEQ multiplex PCR; TCRdb stores in-frame clones only, minus some. The sample shows about 48,000 clones, around 86% of them seen only once. The sequenced sample was PBMCs, obtained around atezolizumab (anti-PD-L1) treatment. The receptor set was obtained from a man between 60 and 75 years old with urothelial cancer. Each CDR3 is given with its conserved first and last residue. D genes are given only for firm matches. Only part of the rows carry a size: once, few, many, or a class if the clone is expanded.

clone size	J gene	CDR3 length	D gene	V gene	CDR3 DNA	CDR3 protein
-	TRBJ1-5	15	-	TRBV15	TGTGCCACCAGCGACAGACCCCATAGCAATCAGCCCCAGCATTTT	CATSDRPHSNQPQHF
-	TRBJ2-3	15	-	TRBV11-2	TGTGCCAGCAGCTTACCGGGGTCCCCCACAGATACGCAGTATTTT	CASSLPGSPTDTQYF
once	TRBJ1-5	15	TRBD1	TRBV29-1	TGCAGCGTTGAGCTGACAGGGGAAAGCAATCAGCCCCAGCATTTT	CSVELTGESNQPQHF
once	TRBJ2-6	18	TRBD2	TRBV5-1	TGCGCCAGCAGCCCAGGGACTAGCGGGGGGGCTGGGGCCAACGTCCTGACTTTC	CASSPGTSGGAGANVLTF
-	TRBJ1-5	16	-	TRBV6-6	TGTGCCAGCAGTCACCCGACAGCATATAGCAATCAGCCCCAGCATTTT	CASSHPTAYSNQPQHF
few	TRBJ1-2	13	TRBD1	TRBV6-6	TGTGCCAGCAGTCAGGGGGGTAGCTATGGCTACACCTTC	CASSQGGSYGYTF
-	TRBJ2-3	16	TRBD1	TRBV4-3	TGCGCCAGCAGCCAAGATGCCAGGGGGCTCGCAGATACGCAGTATTTT	CASSQDARGLADTQYF
-	TRBJ2-3	15	TRBD2	TRBV30	TGTGCCTGGAGTGTGAGGCTAGCGGGGAGAGATACGCAGTATTTT	CAWSVRLAGRDTQYF
once	TRBJ2-5	13	-	TRBV7-9	TGTGCCAGCAGTTCGACTCAAGGAGAGACCCAGTACTTC	CASSSTQGETQYF
-	TRBJ1-6	14	TRBD1	TRBV7-9	TGTGCCAGCAGCTTGAACAGGGGAGAATCACCCCTCCACTTT	CASSLNRGESPLHF
-	TRBJ2-7	15	-	TRBV18	TGTGCCAGCTCACCACCAGCAGGGTTACACTACGAGCAGTACTTC	CASSPPAGLHYEQYF
-	TRBJ1-2	13	-	TRBV18	TGTGCCAGCTCACCAGAGGATAACTATGGCTACACCTTC	CASSPEDNYGYTF
-	TRBJ2-4	16	TRBD2	TRBV2	TGTGCCAGCAGTGACAAACTAGCGGGTGCCGGAGGGATTCAGTACTTC	CASSDKLAGAGGIQYF
-	TRBJ2-2	17	TRBD1	TRBV4-1	TGCGCCAGCAGCTTAGCTCCAACCCAGGGGGCAATCGGGGAGCTGTTTTTT	CASSLAPTQGAIGELFF
-	TRBJ2-2	15	-	TRBV7-3	TGTGCCAGCAGCTTAAACGGGGGGCTCACCGGGGAGCTGTTTTTT	CASSLNGGLTGELFF
-	TRBJ1-5	13	-	TRBV2	TGTGCCAGCACCCTGGCGGTTCAGGGGACCCAGCATTTT	CASTLAVQGTQHF
-	TRBJ1-5	15	TRBD1	TRBV28	TGTGCCAGCAGTGGCACAGGGGGCGGCAATCAGCCCCAGCATTTT	CASSGTGGGNQPQHF
-	TRBJ2-3	16	TRBD2	TRBV18	TGTGCCAGCTCACCGAGGGCTAGCGGGTTCACAGATACGCAGTATTTT	CASSPRASGFTDTQYF
-	TRBJ1-5	15	-	TRBV4-2	TGTGCCAGCAGCCATACAGATGGGAGCAATCAGCCCCAGCATTTT	CASSHTDGSNQPQHF
few	TRBJ1-4	14	-	TRBV11-2	TGTGCCAGCAGCTTAGCAGGGGACGATGAAAAACTGTTTTTT	CASSLAGDDEKLFF
-	TRBJ1-3	15	-	TRBV30	TGTGCCTGGAGTGTAGGGGCAGGGGTTGGAAACACCATATATTTT	CAWSVGAGVGNTIYF
-	TRBJ2-7	14	TRBD1	TRBV7-6	TGTGCCAGCAGTTCCGGGACAGGGGTCTACGAGCAGTACTTC	CASSSGTGVYEQYF
medium-sized	TRBJ1-4	15	TRBD1	TRBV2	TGTGCCAGCGGGGGACAGGTTTCGACTAATGAAAAACTGTTTTTT	CASGGQVSTNEKLFF
-	TRBJ1-5	15	-	TRBV19	TGTGCCAGTACCCTTAGCGGCAGGATACATCAGCCCCAGCATTTT	CASTLSGRIHQPQHF
-	TRBJ2-5	14	-	TRBV9	TGTGCCAGCAGCGTAGTAGGGGGTGGAGAGACCCAGTACTTC	CASSVVGGGETQYF
-	TRBJ1-6	14	-	TRBV27	TGTGCCAGCAGTTTATCACAGGGAAATTCACCCCTCCACTTT	CASSLSQGNSPLHF
once	TRBJ1-2	12	-	TRBV19	TGTGCCAGTAGTATACAGGGGACGGGCTACACCTTC	CASSIQGTGYTF
-	TRBJ1-5	15	TRBD1	TRBV19	TGTGCCAGTAGCGGGACAGGGTTTGGCAATCAGCCCCAGCATTTT	CASSGTGFGNQPQHF
-	TRBJ2-2	15	TRBD2	TRBV19	TGTGCCAGTAGTTCGACTAGCGGAAACACCGGGGAGCTGTTTTTT	CASSSTSGNTGELFF
-	TRBJ2-7	15	-	TRBV11-2	TGTGCCAGCAGCTTAGTGTACGACAGCTCCTACGAGCAGTACTTC	CASSLVYDSSYEQYF
-	TRBJ2-1	15	TRBD1	TRBV7-3	TGTGCCAGCAGCTCGACAGGGCTAACCTACAATGAGCAGTTCTTC	CASSSTGLTYNEQFF
-	TRBJ1-2	13	-	TRBV11-3	TGTGCCAGCAGCCCTGGACAGAGGGATGGCTACACCTTC	CASSPGQRDGYTF
-	TRBJ2-5	15	-	TRBV11-2	TGTGCCAGCAGCAGGACTAGGACGGGGGCAGAGACCCAGTACTTC	CASSRTRTGAETQYF
-	TRBJ1-5	14	-	TRBV27	TGTGCCAGCGCTCCCGGGTATAGCAATCAGCCCCAGCATTTT	CASAPGYSNQPQHF
-	TRBJ1-1	13	-	TRBV30	TGTGCCTGGAGTGTATTTGGCGCGGATGAAGCTTTCTTT	CAWSVFGADEAFF
-	TRBJ2-2	17	TRBD1	TRBV18	TGTGCCAGCTCACCACGAGGACAGGGGATGGGCACCGGGGAGCTGTTTTTT	CASSPRGQGMGTGELFF
-	TRBJ2-3	17	TRBD2	TRBV7-3	TGTGCCAGCAGCTTACCGGGACTAGCGGGAGCTACAGATACGCAGTATTTT	CASSLPGLAGATDTQYF
-	TRBJ2-5	13	-	TRBV4-3	TGCGCCAGCAGCCAAGATCTGAGGGAGACCCAGTACTTC	CASSQDLRETQYF
-	TRBJ1-4	17	TRBD1	TRBV5-8	TGTGCCAGCAGCCTGGACAGGGGTGCCCCAACTAATGAAAAACTGTTTTTT	CASSLDRGAPTNEKLFF
-	TRBJ2-3	14	-	TRBV11-3	TGTGCCAGCAGCTTAGCACAGGCGGTATTAACGCAGTATTTT	CASSLAQAVLTQYF
-	TRBJ2-1	15	TRBD1	TRBV7-7	TGTGCTAGCAGCTTGGACGGACAGGGGATCAATGAGCAGTTCTTC	CASSLDGQGINEQFF
-	TRBJ1-2	17	TRBD1	TRBV25-1	TGTGCCAGCAGTGAATTTGGACAGGGGGCGCAGAACTATGGCTACACCTTC	CASSEFGQGAQNYGYTF
-	TRBJ1-3	17	-	TRBV4-1	TGCGCCAGCAGCCAAGTTCCCCTCATTGTTGGCGGAAACACCATATATTTT	CASSQVPLIVGGNTIYF
-	TRBJ2-5	15	TRBD2	TRBV4-3	TGCGCCAGCAGCCACCGGACTAGCGGGGCTGAGACCCAGTACTTC	CASSHRTSGAETQYF
few	TRBJ1-2	12	TRBD1	TRBV4-1	TGCGCCAGCAGCTTTGGGACAGATGGCTACACCTTC	CASSFGTDGYTF
-	TRBJ2-7	15	TRBD2	TRBV2	TGTGCCAGCAGTGAACGGCAGGGAGGGTCCTACGAGCAGTACTTC	CASSERQGGSYEQYF
-	TRBJ2-7	11	TRBD1	TRBV30	TGTGCCTGGGACAGGGGATACGAGCAGTACTTC	CAWDRGYEQYF
-	TRBJ2-3	14	-	TRBV11-1	TGTGCCAGCAGCCAGACACGAGGCACAGATACGCAGTATTTT	CASSQTRGTDTQYF
-	TRBJ1-4	14	-	TRBV9	TGTGCCAGCAGCGTAGGGCCAGAAAATGAAAAACTGTTTTTT	CASSVGPENEKLFF
once	TRBJ2-5	19	TRBD1	TRBV7-6	TGTGCCAGCAGCTTGGAAGGGCAGATGACAGGGTTAAAATCGGAGACCCAGTACTTC	CASSLEGQMTGLKSETQYF
-	TRBJ1-2	14	-	TRBV7-8	TGTGCCAGCAGCTTAGTTGCTAGGAACTATGGCTACACCTTC	CASSLVARNYGYTF
-	TRBJ1-2	14	-	TRBV6-6	TGTGCCAGCAGTCAGATACAGGGTACCTATGGCTACACCTTC	CASSQIQGTYGYTF